Listed here is a single T cell receptor beta chain. Its cognate antigen has yet to be identified. The protocol used for the library was 5' RACE. The input for every TCR library was approximately 3,500 ng of total RNA. For each sample, cDNA synthesis was carried out in eight separate reactions using SMARTScribe reverse transcriptase. Unique molecular identifiers containing a 6-nucleotide sample barcode were introduced through template switching during cDNA synthesis. TCRalpha and TCRbeta cDNA was amplified by two nested PCRs of approximately 17 and 9 cycles, with bead purification after each PCR. Before amplification, the cDNA was treated with uracil DNA-glycosylase and purified using the QIAquick PCR purification kit. The second PCR added Illumina TruSeq-compatible adapters along with sample-specific barcodes. Library quality and concentration were checked on TapeStation and Qubit, and libraries were pooled at around 5 ng each. Pooled libraries were sequenced on an Illumina HiSeq2500 single-index Rapid Run with 2 x 100 bp reads and custom sequencing primers. The paper's processing steps were these. UMI-based consensus assembly with MiGEC version 1.2.6 was used to correct PCR and sequencing errors. MiXCR version 2.1.1 was used for V(D)J alignment, clonotype assembly and CDR3 extraction. Gene usage, clonotype sharing and MAIT/NKT TCR abundance were normalised by analysing the top 1000, 10 000 and 20 000 clonotypes per sample. After downsampling to 27 000 UMIs, diversity was calculated as the inverse Simpson index using the vegan R package. Paired Mann-Whitney U tests on discordant twin pairs were used, with Benjamini-Hochberg multiple-testing correction. TCRdb reprocessed the reads and provides one entry for every CDR3 protein sequence; no DNA is given. TCRdb's processing, not the authors', yielded these V and J calls. Per the sample table, the count is about 210,000 distinct CDR3 sequences. The ten largest clones capture approximately 1.6% of the sample.

From cysteine to phenylalanine, the CDR3 is 16 amino acids long. DNA is not recorded here. CDR1 and CDR2 were assigned from the germline V gene as MNHNS and SASEGT. A roughly 2.6 ml peripheral blood sample was drawn into PAXgene tubes per donor and stored at -80°C. Without T cell sorting, total RNA was isolated from whole blood using the PAXgene blood miRNA kit on an automated QIAcube. Peripheral blood from monozygotic twin pairs who were concordant or discordant for inflammatory bowel disease underwent deep TCRalpha and TCRbeta repertoire profiling using unique molecular barcoding. Smoking habits were recorded for all twin pairs, with individuals classified as current, former or never smokers. The data were taken from a study of monozygotic twins with inflammatory bowel disease (dated by TCRdb to between 2019 and 2020). General notes on the study: A total of 28 monozygotic twin pairs were included in the full study, comprising nine German pairs (four IBD-concordant, five IBD-discordant) and 19 IBD-discordant Danish pairs. Within discordant pairs, disease-associated traits were sought mainly by comparing IBD patients with their genetically identical healthy co-twins. Each individual had, on average, about 151 000 unique TCRalpha sequences and 181 000 unique TCRbeta sequences available for analysis.

Study-wide conclusions, independent of this receptor: Repertoire similarity did not differ between concordant and discordant twins, possibly due to limited statistical power. No single strong signal or clonotype linked to IBD turned up in the results, so the idea that one exists was not supported. Different T cell subtypes could not be distinguished in the analysis. IBD patients had lower TCRbeta repertoire diversity, measured by the inverse Simpson index, than their healthy co-twins. Differing immunosuppressive treatments among patients may have added background noise and inter-individual variability to the repertoires. Compared with healthy twins, IBD patients shared fewer clonotypes with other individuals, and the difference was most pronounced in patients with signs of disease activity.

This chain joins TRBV6-1 to TRBJ1-6; TCRdb returns TRBD1, unconfirmable since there is no DNA. The source material was blood. The sequence came from a human donor with ulcerative colitis or Crohn's disease, or a healthy co-twin of an affected twin (not recorded which). CDR3 reads: CASTARGGESGSPLHF.